Sequencing of this T cell receptor (beta chain) was carried out in a study of T cells in Graves' hyperthyroidism and ophthalmopathy (dated 2019 in TCRdb). About the investigation overall: Peripheral blood samples were taken at initial diagnosis, before any treatment was given. A discovery cohort of about a hundred patients, roughly 40 with Graves' ophthalmopathy and more than 55 with stable Graves' hyperthyroidism, was used to find distinguishing TCR V-J signatures. Whether ophthalmopathy could be predicted prospectively was tested in an independent validation cohort made up of roughly 20 hyperthyroidism patients plus 17 patients who later progressed to ophthalmopathy. The roughly 99 discovery patients were divided at random into training and test sets in a 7:3 ratio. In roughly six Graves' hyperthyroidism patients, the study also compared T-cell repertoires from thyroid tissue with T-cell repertoires from blood. After blood sampling, hyperthyroidism patients were treated with methimazole at a starting dose of 30 mg daily, and ophthalmopathy patients were treated with high-dose intravenous methylprednisolone. The paper reports TCR Vbeta CDR3 sequencing of some 140 peripheral blood samples: some 44 ophthalmopathy, fewer than 80 hyperthyroidism and approximately 17 progressor patients. The study at large found these results: In validation, the model predicted progression to ophthalmopathy a median of roughly 6.1 months before onset, with 70% to 71% sensitivity and just under 75% specificity. Sample size was not statistically predetermined, and investigators were not blinded to group allocation. A 13 V-J signature model separated ophthalmopathy from stable hyperthyroidism, with approximately 86% sensitivity and roughly 81% specificity in cross-validation and 80%/75% in testing. Most expanded thyroid clonotypes (frequency above 0.001) were also detected in blood, suggesting blood repertoires may reflect thyroid immune responses.

V is clipped by 3 bases and J by 2 bases, and the sequence between their germline boundaries is 17 bases long. CDR1 and CDR2, looked up from the germline V gene (reference sequence), are LNHNV and YYDKDF. The CDR3 has 16 amino acids, counting the end cysteine and phenylalanine. Only the CDR3 DNA is retained, 48 bases long and in frame from the first base. A patient counted as having stable Graves' hyperthyroidism if no progression to ophthalmopathy occurred over 18 months of follow-up. The hyperthyroidism patients were between 18 and 65 years old and newly diagnosed, with a disease duration of less than 2 months. Patients with uncontrolled infections, other autoimmune diseases, pregnancy or lactation were excluded. Diagnoses were based on clinical symptoms, serum thyroxine and TRAb, thyroid ultrasound and orbital computed tomography. Ficoll-Paque density gradient centrifugation was used to isolate PBMCs from about 10 ml of fresh peripheral blood. Total RNA was extracted using Trizol reagent, and RNA quality was assessed on an Agilent 2100 Bioanalyzer.

This clonotype was seen at least ten times. Its recognized antigen is unknown. Per-nucleotide qualities are absent, and no much larger clonotype sits a single base away. The TCR beta CDR3 regions were amplified from the RNA transcripts. The TCR CDR3 was subjected to a first round of RT-PCR using the HTBI primer set and the Qiagen OneStep RT-PCR kit. Libraries were constructed in a second round of multiplex PCR, after which size selection and purification were carried out. The libraries were sequenced on an Illumina HiSeq2000 using paired-end 100 bp reads. In the authors' own workflow: Raw data were processed with SOAPnuke, discarding reads with adapters, uncalled bases, mean Phred below 15, or no exact constant-primer or identifier match. COPE v1.2.5 was used to merge the high-quality paired reads, and each unique nucleotide sequence was defined as a clonotype. MiTCR v1.1 was used to align the clonotypes against IMGT TRBV, TRBD and TRBJ reference segments. The analysis was restricted to V-J combinations with a frequency above 0.0001, which together covered roughly 99% of the repertoires. A TCS score was defined as the ratio between F50 (clonal expansion) and ExV (chaos), using BLOSUM62-based TCRdist between CDR3 peptides within each V-J. Welch's t-statistics and random forest reduced just over 500 V-J features to 13, which were used in a naive Bayes classifier (R e1071). The public reads were reanalyzed by TCRdb: fastp trimming at Q25, MiXCR alignment, in-frame beta chains only. Rows matching on CDR3 protein sequence are summarized as one entry with the most common DNA and genes. None of the V and J calls come from the authors' own analysis; TCRdb made them. The sample table contains about 560,000 distinct CDR3 sequences; only one count was recorded for approximately 16% of them. The leading ten clones occupy about 17% of the sample.

The specimen was blood. The sequence was collected from a woman aged 18-29 years with Graves' hyperthyroidism. Recombination linked TRBV15 to TRBJ2-7, and the D gene may be TRBD1, 5 bases matching. CDR3 region: CATSSRQKAITYEQYF. The DNA is as follows: TGTGCCACCAGCAGCAGACAGAAGGCCATAACCTACGAGCAGTACTTC.